This T cell receptor (beta chain) was documented in a study of OX40 agonist ivuxolimab in advanced cancers. At the level of the study: Males comprised 70% to 85% of the group, whose mean age was 60 years (range roughly 23 to 80). Of the participants, 40% had some prior anti-PD-1, anti-PD-L1 or anti-CTLA-4 therapy, which was allowed.

Here immunoSEQ multiplex PCR was the method, and the copy in TCRdb shows in-frame clones only, minus some. The sample records tens of thousands of clones, around nine tenths being singletons. Trimming removed 2 bases from V and 0 bases from J, with 8 bases in between. This CDR3 is built from 15 residues. The germline CDR1 and CDR2 sequences are SGHAT and FQNNGV. About this clone itself: What it binds is not known.

Study-wide results and caveats: The study found that CD8+ T cells averaged more expanded clones than CD4+.

Excluded were patients having autoimmune disease history or systemic immunosuppression. The specimen was CD4+ or CD8+ T cells sorted from blood, collected in a trial of the OX40 agonist ivuxolimab. The chain combines TRBV11-2 with TRBJ2-1; unclear D gene. The receptor was isolated from an adult with an advanced solid tumor such as melanoma, head and neck, liver or kidney cancer. Here the CDR3 reads CASSLQQNSYNEQFF. CDR3 bases: TGTGCCAGCAGCTTACAACAGAACTCCTACAATGAGCAGTTCTTC. The full variable domain, its missing parts supplied by reference TRBV11-2 and TRBJ2-1, is EAGVAQSPRYKIIEKRQSVAFWCNPISGHATLYWYQQILGQGPKLLIQFQNNGVVDDSQLPKDRFSAERLKGVDSTLKIQPAKLEDSAVYLCASSLQQNSYNEQFFGPGTRLTVL.